This note documents a single T cell receptor beta chain sequence. Every molecule of TCR cDNA had its own unique molecular identifier. TCRdb ran MiXCR on the 5' RACE reads and lists one entry per CDR3 protein. The table records around 1,700 distinct CDR3 sequences, about 18% of them present only once. Germline loops: CDR1 MNHEY, CDR2 SVGAGI. This CDR3 region has 16 residues. Trimming cost V 9 bases and J 0 bases; bases outside gene matches: 9. Time point in this sample: blood at routine non-recurrence follow-up after resection. The data were taken from a study of spatial heterogeneity in lung cancer. Study at large: When available, follow-up PBMC samples taken a median of roughly two years after resection were sequenced. Unique TCR and UMI combinations averaged more than ten appearances each in raw reads. More beta-chain than alpha-chain sequences were consistently detected.

The sample was PBMCs, taken at follow-up. This chain joins TRBV6-5 and TRBJ1-3; TRBD1 agrees at 9 bases. The source of this sequence is a male donor with early-stage non-small cell lung cancer. The CDR3 nucleotides are TGTGCCAGTCAGAGGACAGGGGTCCCCTCTGGAAACACCATATATTTT. Protein sequence: CASQRTGVPSGNTIYF.